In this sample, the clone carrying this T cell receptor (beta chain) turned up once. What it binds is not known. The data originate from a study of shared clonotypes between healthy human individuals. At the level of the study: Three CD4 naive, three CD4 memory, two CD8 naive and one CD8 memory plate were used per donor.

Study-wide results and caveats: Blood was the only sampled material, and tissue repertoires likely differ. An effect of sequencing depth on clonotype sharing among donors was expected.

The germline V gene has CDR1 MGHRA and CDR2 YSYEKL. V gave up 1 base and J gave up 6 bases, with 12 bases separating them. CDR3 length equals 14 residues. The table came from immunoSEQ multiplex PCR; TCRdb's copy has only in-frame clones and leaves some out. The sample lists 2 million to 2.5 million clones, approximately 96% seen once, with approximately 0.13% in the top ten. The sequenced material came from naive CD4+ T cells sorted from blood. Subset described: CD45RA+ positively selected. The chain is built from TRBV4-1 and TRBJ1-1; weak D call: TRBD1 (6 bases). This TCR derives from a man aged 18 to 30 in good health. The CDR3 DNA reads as TGCGCCAGCAGCCAAGCCCGAACAGGGCCTGAAGCTTTCTTT. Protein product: CASSQARTGPEAFF.